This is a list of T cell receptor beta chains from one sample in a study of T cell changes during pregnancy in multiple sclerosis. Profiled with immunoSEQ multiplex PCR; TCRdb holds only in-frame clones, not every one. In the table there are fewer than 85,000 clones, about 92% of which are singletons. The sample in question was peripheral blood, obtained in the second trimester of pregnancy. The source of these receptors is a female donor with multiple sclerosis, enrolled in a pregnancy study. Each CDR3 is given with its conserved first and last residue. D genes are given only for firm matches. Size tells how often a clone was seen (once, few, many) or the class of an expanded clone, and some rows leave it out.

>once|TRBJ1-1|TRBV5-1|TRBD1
TGCGCCAGCAGTTCATCCTCATACGGGACAGGGGTGAACACTGAAGCTTTCTTT
CASSSSSYGTGVNTEAFF
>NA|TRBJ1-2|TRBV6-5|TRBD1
TGTGCCAGCAGTTACTTAACCGGGACAGCGGAAGGCTACACCTTC
CASSYLTGTAEGYTF
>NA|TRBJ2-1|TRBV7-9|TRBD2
TGTGCCAGCAGCTCCGAGACTAGCGGGTACCACAATGAGCAGTTCTTC
CASSSETSGYHNEQFF
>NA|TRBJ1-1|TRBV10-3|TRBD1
TGTGCCATCAGTTGGGACAGGGGGAACACTGAAGCTTTCTTT
CAISWDRGNTEAFF
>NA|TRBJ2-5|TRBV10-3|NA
TGTGCCATCAGTGAGTCGAGGGCGACCCACCAAGAGACCCAGTACTTC
CAISESRATHQETQYF
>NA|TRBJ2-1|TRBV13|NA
TGTGCCAGCAGCGCCCGCAGGGTCTACAATGAGCAGTTCTTC
CASSARRVYNEQFF
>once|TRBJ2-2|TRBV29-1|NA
TGCAGCGTTGGACAGGTTAACGGGGAGCTGTTTTTT
CSVGQVNGELFF
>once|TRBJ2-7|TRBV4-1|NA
TGCGCCAGCAGCCAAGGGCCCGGGGATATCTACGAGCAGTACTTC
CASSQGPGDIYEQYF
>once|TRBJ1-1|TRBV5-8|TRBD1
TGTGCCAGCAGCAACCGGGACAGGGGAGGGACTGAAGCTTTCTTT
CASSNRDRGGTEAFF
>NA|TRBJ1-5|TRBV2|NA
TGTGCCAGCAGTCAAGGGGATATTTGGGAGAATCAGCCCCAGCATTTT
CASSQGDIWENQPQHF
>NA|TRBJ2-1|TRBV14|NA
TGTGCCAGCAGCCAAGCGAGTGAGCAGTTCTTC
CASSQASEQFF
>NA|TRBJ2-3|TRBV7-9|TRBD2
TGTGCCAGCACCATCGGGGGGGAGCAGTATTTT
CASTIGGEQYF
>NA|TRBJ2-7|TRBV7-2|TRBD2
TGTGCCAGCAGCTATAAAGGACTAGCGGGGAGCCGATACGAGCAGTACTTC
CASSYKGLAGSRYEQYF
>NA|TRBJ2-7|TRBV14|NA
TGTGCCAGCAGCCCGGGGGTCCTCTGGGAGCAGTACTTC
CASSPGVLWEQYF
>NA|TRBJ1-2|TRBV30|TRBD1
TGTGCCTGGGGACCTGGACAGGCAGTGGGCTACACCTTC
CAWGPGQAVGYTF
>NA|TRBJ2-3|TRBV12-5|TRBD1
TGTGCTAGTGGTTTGGGGACAGGGAGAACAGATACGCAGTATTTT
CASGLGTGRTDTQYF
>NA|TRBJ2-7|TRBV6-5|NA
TGTGCCAGCAGTTACCAACCTAGCGTTCCCTACGAGCAGTACTTC
CASSYQPSVPYEQYF
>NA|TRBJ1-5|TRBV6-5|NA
TGTGCCAGCCGTAGAGCGGCAGCAGCGCAGCAGCCCCAGCATTTT
CASRRAAAAQQPQHF
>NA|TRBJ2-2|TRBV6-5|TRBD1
TGTGCCAGCAGTTACTGGACAGGGGGGTCGCGTAGGGAGCTGTTTTTT
CASSYWTGGSRRELFF
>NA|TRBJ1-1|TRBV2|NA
TGTGCCAGCAGTGAAGGGAGGGAAGCTGAAGCTTTCTTT
CASSEGREAEAFF
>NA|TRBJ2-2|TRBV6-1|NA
TGTGCCAGCAGTGCCCAGACAGGGAACACCGGGGAGCTGTTTTTT
CASSAQTGNTGELFF
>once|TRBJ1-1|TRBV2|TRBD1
TGTGCCAGCAGTGGGGGACAGGTCAACACTGAAGCTTTCTTT
CASSGGQVNTEAFF
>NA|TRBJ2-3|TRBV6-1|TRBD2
TGTGCCAGCAGTGGACTAGCGGGGCTCACAGATACGCAGTATTTT
CASSGLAGLTDTQYF
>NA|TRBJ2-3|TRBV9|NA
TGTGCCAGCAGCGTACCTAGTGGATATACGCAGTATTTT
CASSVPSGYTQYF
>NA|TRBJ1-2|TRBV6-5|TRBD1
TGTGCCACGGGGACAGGGGGCGTCTATGGCTACACCTTC
CATGTGGVYGYTF
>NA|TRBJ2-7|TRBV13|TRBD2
TGTGCCAGCAGCCGCGGGACTAGCTCCTACGAGCAGTACTTC
CASSRGTSSYEQYF
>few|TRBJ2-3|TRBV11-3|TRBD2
TGTGCCAGCAGCCCCGGGACTAGCGGGGGGGCCAACACAGATACGCAGTATTTT
CASSPGTSGGANTDTQYF
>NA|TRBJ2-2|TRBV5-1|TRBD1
TGCGCCAGCAGCTCGGGACAGGTCCCCGGGGAGCTGTTTTTT
CASSSGQVPGELFF
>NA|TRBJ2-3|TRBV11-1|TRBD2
TGTGCCAGCAGCCCAGGACTAGCGGGGGGGCGTAACACAGATACGCAGTATTTT
CASSPGLAGGRNTDTQYF
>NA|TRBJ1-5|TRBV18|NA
TGTGCCAGCTCACCACAGGGAGGCAATCAGCCCCAGCATTTT
CASSPQGGNQPQHF
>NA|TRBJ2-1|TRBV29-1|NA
TGCAGCGTTGAAGGAACCTTTGGGCCTGGCTCCTACAATGAGCAGTTCTTC
CSVEGTFGPGSYNEQFF
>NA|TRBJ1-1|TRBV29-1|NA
TGCAGCGTTGGGACGGAGGCCACTGAAGCTTTCTTT
CSVGTEATEAFF
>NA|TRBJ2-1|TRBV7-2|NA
TGTGCCAGCAGACCACCCGGGACTCTCACCACTAATGAGCAGTTCTTC
CASRPPGTLTTNEQFF
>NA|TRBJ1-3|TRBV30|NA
TGTGCCTGGAGACAGGATCACACCATATATTTT
CAWRQDHTIYF
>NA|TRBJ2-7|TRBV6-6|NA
TGTGCCAGCAGTTCCCTCCCCCCGATGGACTTCCTGTACTTC
CASSSLPPMDFLYF
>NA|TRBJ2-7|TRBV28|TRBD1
TGTGCCAGCATGGTCGACAGGGTTACCTACGAGCAGTACTTC
CASMVDRVTYEQYF
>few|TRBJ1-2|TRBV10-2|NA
TGCGCCAGCAGTGGGGCCCGCTATGGCTACACCTTC
CASSGARYGYTF